The clone carrying this T cell receptor (beta chain) has a handful of counts. No antigen is known for it. The table came from immunoSEQ multiplex PCR; TCRdb's copy has only in-frame clones and leaves some out. The sample contains more than 2,500 clones, more than 20% of which appear only once. The record originates from a study of T cells in localized non-small cell lung cancer. Study outcomes and limitations: Heterogeneity cannot be ruled out, as sequencing used one tumor region only. Overall survival was longer when the density of T cells in the blood was higher.

The CDR3 consists of 16 residues. Germline lookup yields CDR1 SGHNT and CDR2 YENEEA. V was pared by 5 bases and J by 3 bases, with 9 bases of the junction left unmatched. The chain joins TRBV11-3 to TRBJ2-2; TRBD1 matches 7 bases. This sequence was found in a male donor at least 60 years old with stage II lung adenocarcinoma. Source: lung tumor tissue, taken before any cancer treatment. The CDR3 reads CASSHTRTGDTGELFF. The CDR3 DNA reads as TGTGCCAGCAGCCACACTCGGACAGGAGACACCGGGGAGCTGTTTTTT.